This T cell receptor beta chain is drawn from a study of cytomegalovirus exposure and HLA in healthy donors. Study summary: Among about 179 million T cells, an earlier analysis found 117 million unique TCR beta sequences.

Germline CDR1 reads SGHRS; CDR2 reads YFSETQ. V lost 4 bases, J lost 0 bases, and 6 bases stayed unmatched. The CDR3 totals 16 residues. Both 60 Vbeta primers and 13 Jbeta primers went into the PCR. The method was immunoSEQ multiplex PCR; TCRdb's version includes in-frame clones alone and lacks a portion of them. The table has 150,000 to 200,000 clones, around 82% seen once. The sample comprised PBMCs. V is TRBV5-1 and J is TRBJ1-3; 8 nucleotides align to TRBD1. This TCR derives from a man in his forties in good health and CMV-seropositive. The CDR3 bases are TGCGCCAGCAGCCTAAGGACAGGGACCTCTGGAAACACCATATATTTT. As protein: CASSLRTGTSGNTIYF.